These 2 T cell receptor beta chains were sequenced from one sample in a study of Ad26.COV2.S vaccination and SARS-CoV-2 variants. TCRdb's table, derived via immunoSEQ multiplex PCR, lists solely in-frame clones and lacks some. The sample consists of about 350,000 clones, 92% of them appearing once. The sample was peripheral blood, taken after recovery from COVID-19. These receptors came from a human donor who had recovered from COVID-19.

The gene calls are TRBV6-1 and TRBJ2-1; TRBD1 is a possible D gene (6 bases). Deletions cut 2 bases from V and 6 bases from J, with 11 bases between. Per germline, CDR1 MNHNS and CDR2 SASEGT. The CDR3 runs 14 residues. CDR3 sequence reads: CASSETDSVNEQFF. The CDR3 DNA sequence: TGTGCCAGCAGTGAAACGGACAGTGTCAATGAGCAGTTCTTC.

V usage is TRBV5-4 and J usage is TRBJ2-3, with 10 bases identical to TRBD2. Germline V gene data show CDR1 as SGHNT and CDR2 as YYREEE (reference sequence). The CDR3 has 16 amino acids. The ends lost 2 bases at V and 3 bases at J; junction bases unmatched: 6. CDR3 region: CASSFAAGGPTDTQYF. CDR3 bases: TGTGCCAGCAGCTTCGCAGCGGGGGGGCCGACAGATACGCAGTATTTT.